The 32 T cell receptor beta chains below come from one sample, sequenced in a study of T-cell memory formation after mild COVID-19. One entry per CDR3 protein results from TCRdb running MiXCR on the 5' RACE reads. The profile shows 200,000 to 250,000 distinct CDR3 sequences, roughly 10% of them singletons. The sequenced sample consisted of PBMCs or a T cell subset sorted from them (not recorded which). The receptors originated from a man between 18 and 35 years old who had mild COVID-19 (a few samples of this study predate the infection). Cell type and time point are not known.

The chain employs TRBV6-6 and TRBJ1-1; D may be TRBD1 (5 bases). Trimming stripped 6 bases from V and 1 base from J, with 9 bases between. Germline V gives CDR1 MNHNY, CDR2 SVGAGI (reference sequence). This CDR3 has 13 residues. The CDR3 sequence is CASRRDGNTEAFF. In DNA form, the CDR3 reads TGTGCCAGCAGACGGGACGGGAACACTGAAGCTTTCTTT.

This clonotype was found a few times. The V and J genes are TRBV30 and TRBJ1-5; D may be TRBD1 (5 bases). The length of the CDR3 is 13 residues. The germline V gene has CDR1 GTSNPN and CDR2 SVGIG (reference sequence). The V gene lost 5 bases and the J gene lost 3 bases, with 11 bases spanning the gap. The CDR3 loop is CAWRAGYNQPQHF. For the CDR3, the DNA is TGTGCCTGGCGCGCAGGGTACAATCAGCCCCAGCATTTT.

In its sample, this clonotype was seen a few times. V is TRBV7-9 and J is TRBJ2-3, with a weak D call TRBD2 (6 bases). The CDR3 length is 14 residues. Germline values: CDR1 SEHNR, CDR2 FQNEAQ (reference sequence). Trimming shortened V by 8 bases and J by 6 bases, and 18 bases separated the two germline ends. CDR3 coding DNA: TGTGCCAGCGGGGGGAGTGGGTCTTGGGATACGCAGTATTTT. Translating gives CASGGSGSWDTQYF.

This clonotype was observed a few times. The CDR3 here is CASRLLYSATNEKLFF. CDR3 in DNA: TGCGCCAGCCGCCTCCTTTACTCCGCAACTAATGAAAAACTGTTTTTT. The V call is TRBV5-1, the J call TRBJ1-4; D gene unclear. With 7 bases removed from V and 0 bases from J, the gap between germline ends came to 16 bases. This CDR3 spans 16 amino acids. The germline CDR1 and CDR2 sequences are SGHRS and YFSETQ.

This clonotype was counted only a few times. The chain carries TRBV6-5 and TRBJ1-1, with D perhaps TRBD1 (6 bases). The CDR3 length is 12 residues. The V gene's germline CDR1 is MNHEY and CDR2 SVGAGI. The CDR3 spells CVAGQTRFEAFF. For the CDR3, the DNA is TGTGTGGCCGGACAGACCCGATTTGAAGCTTTCTTT.

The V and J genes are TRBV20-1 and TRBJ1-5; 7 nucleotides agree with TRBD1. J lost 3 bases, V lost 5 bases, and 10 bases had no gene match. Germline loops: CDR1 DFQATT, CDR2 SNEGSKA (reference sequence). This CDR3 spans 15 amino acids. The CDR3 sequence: CSAASTGQTNQPQHF. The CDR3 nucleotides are TGCAGTGCTGCCTCGACAGGGCAGACCAATCAGCCCCAGCATTTT.

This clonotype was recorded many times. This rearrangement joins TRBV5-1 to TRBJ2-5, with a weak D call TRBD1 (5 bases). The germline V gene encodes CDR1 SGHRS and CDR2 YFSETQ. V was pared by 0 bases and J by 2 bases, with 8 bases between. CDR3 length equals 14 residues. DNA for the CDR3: TGCGCCAGCAGCTTGGATACAGGTCAAGAGACCCAGTACTTC. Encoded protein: CASSLDTGQETQYF.

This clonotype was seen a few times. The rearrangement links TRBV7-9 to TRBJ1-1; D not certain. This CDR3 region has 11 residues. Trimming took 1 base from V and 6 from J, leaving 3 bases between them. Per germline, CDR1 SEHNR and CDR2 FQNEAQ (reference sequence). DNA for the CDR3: TGTGCCAGCAGCTTAGTGGCTGAAGCTTTCTTT. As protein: CASSLVAEAFF.

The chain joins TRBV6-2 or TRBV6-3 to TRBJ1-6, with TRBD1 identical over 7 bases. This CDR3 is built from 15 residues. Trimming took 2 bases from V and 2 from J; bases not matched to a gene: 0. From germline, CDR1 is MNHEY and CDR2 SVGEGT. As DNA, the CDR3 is TGTGCCAGCAGTTACGGGACAGCCTATAATTCACCCCTCCACTTT. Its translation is CASSYGTAYNSPLHF.

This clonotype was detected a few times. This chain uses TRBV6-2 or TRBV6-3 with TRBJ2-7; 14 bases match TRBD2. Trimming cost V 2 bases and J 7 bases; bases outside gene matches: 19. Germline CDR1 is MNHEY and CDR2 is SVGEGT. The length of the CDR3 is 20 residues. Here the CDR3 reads CASSYPPGLAGGFHRGEQYF. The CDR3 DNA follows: TGTGCCAGCAGTTACCCCCCCGGACTAGCGGGGGGTTTCCACAGGGGAGAGCAGTACTTC.

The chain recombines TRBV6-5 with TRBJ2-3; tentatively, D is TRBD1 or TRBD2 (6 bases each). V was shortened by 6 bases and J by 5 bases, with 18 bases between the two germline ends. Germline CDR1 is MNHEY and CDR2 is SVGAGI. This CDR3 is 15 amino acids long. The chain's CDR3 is CASSRGPGAEDTQYF. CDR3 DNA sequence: TGTGCCAGCAGCCGTGGCCCGGGGGCGGAAGATACGCAGTATTTT.

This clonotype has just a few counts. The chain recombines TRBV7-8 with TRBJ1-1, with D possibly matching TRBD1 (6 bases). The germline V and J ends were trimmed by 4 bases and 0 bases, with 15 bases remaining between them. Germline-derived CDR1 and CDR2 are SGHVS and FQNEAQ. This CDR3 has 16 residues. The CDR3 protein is CASSSGGGALNTEAFF. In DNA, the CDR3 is TGTGCCAGCAGCTCAGGCGGGGGGGCCCTGAACACTGAAGCTTTCTTT.

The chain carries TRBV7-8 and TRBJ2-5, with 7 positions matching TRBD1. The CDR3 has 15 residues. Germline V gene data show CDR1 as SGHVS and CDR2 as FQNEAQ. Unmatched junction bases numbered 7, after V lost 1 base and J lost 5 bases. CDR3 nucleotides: TGTGCCAGCAGCTTAGTAACAGGGGCACGGGAGACCCAGTACTTC. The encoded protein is CASSLVTGARETQYF.

CDR3 loop: CASSSGTGGTTRGTQYF. CDR3 in DNA: TGTGCCAGCAGCTCCGGGACAGGGGGCACAACAAGGGGGACCCAGTACTTC. V gene TRBV7-9 combines with J gene TRBJ2-5, with 12 bases fitting TRBD1. There are 17 residues in the CDR3. Germline V CDR1 and CDR2: SEHNR, FQNEAQ (reference sequence). The V segment lost 4 bases and the J segment 7 bases; nucleotides outside the gene matches: 13.

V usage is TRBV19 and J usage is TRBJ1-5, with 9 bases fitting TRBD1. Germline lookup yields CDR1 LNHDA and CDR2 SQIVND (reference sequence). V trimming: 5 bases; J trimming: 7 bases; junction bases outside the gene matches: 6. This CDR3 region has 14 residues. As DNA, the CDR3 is TGTGCCAGTAGTCCAACAGGGGGCCGGCAGCCCCAGCATTTT. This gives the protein CASSPTGGRQPQHF. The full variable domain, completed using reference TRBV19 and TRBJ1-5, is DGGITQSPKYLFRKEGQNVTLSCEQNLNHDAMYWYRQDPGQGLRLIYYSQIVNDFQKGDIAEGYSVSREKKESFPLTVTSAQKNPTAFYLCASSPTGGRQPQHFGDGTRLSIL.

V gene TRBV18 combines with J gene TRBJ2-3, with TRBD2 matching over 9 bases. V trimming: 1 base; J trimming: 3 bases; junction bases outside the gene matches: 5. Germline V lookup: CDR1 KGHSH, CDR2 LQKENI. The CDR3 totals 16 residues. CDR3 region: CASSPLASGVTDTQYF. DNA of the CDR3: TGTGCCAGCTCACCACTCGCTAGCGGGGTTACAGATACGCAGTATTTT. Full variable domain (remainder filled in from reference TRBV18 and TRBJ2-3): NAGVMQNPRHLVRRRGQEARLRCSPMKGHSHVYWYRQLPEEGLKFMVYLQKENIIDESGMPKERFSAEFPKEGPSILRIQQVVRGDSAAYFCASSPLASGVTDTQYFGPGTRLTVL.

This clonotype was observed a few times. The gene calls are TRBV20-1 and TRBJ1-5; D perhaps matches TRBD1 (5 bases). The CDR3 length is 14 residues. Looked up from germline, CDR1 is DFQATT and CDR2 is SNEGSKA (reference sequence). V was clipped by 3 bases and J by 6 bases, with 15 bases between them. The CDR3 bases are TGCAGTGCTAGTGCAGGGATTGGTCGTCAGCCCCAGCATTTT. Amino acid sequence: CSASAGIGRQPQHF.

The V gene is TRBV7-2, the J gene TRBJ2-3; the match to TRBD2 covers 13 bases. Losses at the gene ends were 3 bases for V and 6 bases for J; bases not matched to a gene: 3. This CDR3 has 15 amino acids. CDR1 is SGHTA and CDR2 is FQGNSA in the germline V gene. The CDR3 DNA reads TGTGCCAGCAGCTTCCAGACTAGCGGGGGGGATACGCAGTATTTT. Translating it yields CASSFQTSGGDTQYF.

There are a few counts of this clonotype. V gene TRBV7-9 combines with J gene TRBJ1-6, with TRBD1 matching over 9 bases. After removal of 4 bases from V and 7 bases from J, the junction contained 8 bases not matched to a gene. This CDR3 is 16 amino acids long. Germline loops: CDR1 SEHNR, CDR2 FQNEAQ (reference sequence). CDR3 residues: CASSYRDRVVNSPLHF. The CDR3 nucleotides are TGTGCCAGCAGCTACCGGGACAGGGTCGTGAATTCACCCCTCCACTTT.

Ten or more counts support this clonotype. The CDR3 coding sequence is TGCAGCGCTGGGCGGGGGGGTCAATATACGCAGTATTTT. It specifies CSAGRGGQYTQYF. The rearrangement uses TRBV20-1 and TRBJ2-3, with 9 nucleotides matching TRBD2. This CDR3 contains 13 residues. Germline CDR1 and CDR2: DFQATT and SNEGSKA (reference sequence).

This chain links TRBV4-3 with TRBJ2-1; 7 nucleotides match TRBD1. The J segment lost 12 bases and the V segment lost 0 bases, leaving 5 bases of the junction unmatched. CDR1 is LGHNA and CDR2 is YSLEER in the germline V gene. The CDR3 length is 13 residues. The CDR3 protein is CASSQDRGQPQFF. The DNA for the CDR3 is TGCGCCAGCAGCCAAGATAGGGGACAGCCGCAGTTCTTC.

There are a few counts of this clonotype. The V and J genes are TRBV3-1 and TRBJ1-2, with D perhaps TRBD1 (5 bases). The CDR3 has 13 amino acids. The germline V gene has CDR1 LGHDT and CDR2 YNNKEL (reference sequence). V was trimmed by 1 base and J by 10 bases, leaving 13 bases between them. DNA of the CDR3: TGTGCCAGCAGCCAAGGATTTGACAGAGTCTACACCTTC. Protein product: CASSQGFDRVYTF.

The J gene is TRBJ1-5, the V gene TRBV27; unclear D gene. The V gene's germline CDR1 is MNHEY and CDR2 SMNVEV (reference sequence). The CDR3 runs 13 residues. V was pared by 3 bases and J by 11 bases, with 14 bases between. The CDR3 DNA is TGTGCCAGCAGTTTCCGAGTCCGTTGGGCCCAGCATTTT. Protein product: CASSFRVRWAQHF.

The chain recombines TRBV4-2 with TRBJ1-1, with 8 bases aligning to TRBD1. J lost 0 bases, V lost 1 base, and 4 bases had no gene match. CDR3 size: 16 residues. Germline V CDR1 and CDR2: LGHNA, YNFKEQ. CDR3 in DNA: TGTGCCAGCAGCCAAGCGGGGACAGGAATGAACACTGAAGCTTTCTTT. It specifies CASSQAGTGMNTEAFF.

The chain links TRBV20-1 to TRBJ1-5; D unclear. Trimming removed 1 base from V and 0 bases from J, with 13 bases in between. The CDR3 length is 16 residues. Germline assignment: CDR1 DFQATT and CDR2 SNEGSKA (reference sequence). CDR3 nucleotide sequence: TGCAGTGCTAGAGCCGAGGAGTTCGCTAGCAATCAGCCCCAGCATTTT. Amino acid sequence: CSARAEEFASNQPQHF.

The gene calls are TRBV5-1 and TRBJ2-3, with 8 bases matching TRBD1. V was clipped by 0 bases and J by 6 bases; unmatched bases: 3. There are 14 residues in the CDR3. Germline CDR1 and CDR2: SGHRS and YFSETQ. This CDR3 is CASSLGTGQDTQYF. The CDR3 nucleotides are TGCGCCAGCAGCTTGGGGACAGGGCAGGATACGCAGTATTTT. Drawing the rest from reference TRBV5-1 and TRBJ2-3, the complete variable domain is KAGVTQTPRYLIKTRGQQVTLSCSPISGHRSVSWYQQTPGQGLQFLFEYFSETQRNKGNFPGRFSGRQFSNSRSEMNVSTLELGDSALYLCASSLGTGQDTQYFGPGTRLTVL.

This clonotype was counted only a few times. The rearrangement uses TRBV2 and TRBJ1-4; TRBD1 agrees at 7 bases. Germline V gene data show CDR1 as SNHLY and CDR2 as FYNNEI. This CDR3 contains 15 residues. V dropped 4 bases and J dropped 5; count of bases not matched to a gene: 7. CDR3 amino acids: CASSVSKGANEKLFF. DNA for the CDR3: TGTGCCAGCAGTGTTTCAAAGGGGGCGAATGAAAAACTGTTTTTT.

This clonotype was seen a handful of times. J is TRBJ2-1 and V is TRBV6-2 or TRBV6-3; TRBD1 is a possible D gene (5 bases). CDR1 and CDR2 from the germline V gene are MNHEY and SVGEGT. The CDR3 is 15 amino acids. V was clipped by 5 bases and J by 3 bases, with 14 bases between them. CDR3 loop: CASSRRQRNYNEQFF. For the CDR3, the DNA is TGTGCCAGCAGTCGCCGACAGAGAAACTACAATGAGCAGTTCTTC.

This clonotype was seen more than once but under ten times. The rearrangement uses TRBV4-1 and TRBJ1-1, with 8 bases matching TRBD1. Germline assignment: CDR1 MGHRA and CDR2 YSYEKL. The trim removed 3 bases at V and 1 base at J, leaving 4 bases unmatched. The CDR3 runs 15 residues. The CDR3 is CASSQWGQANTEAFF. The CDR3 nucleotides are TGCGCCAGCAGCCAGTGGGGACAGGCGAACACTGAAGCTTTCTTT.

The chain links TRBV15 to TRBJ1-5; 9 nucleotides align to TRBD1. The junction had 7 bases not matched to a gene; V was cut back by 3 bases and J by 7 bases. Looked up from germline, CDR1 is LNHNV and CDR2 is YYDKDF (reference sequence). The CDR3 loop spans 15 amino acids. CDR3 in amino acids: CATSRPGTGSQPQHF. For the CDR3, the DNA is TGTGCCACCAGCAGGCCCGGGACAGGGTCCCAGCCCCAGCATTTT.

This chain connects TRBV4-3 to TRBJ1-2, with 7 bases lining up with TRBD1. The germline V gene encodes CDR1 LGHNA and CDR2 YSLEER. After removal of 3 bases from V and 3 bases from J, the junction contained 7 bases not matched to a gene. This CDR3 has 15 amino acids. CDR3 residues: CASSHEQGRDYGYTF. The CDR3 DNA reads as TGCGCCAGCAGCCACGAACAGGGGCGAGACTATGGCTACACCTTC.

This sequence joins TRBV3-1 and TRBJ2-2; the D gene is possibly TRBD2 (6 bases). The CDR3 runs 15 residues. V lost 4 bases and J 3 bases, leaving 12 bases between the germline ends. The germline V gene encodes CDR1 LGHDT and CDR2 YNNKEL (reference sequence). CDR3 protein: CASSPGGRDTGELFF. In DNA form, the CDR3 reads TGTGCCAGCAGCCCCGGGGGTAGGGACACCGGGGAGCTGTTTTTT.